The subject of this entry is one T cell receptor beta chain. Its antigen remains unknown. Time point reported: week 35, safety follow-up. Each dose of the vaccine consisted of 300 ug of mutant IDH1 20-mer peptide, with topical imiquimod. Across weeks 1, 3, 5, 7, 11, 15, 19 and 23, patients received a vaccination each time, eight in all. The entry originates in a study of a mutant IDH1 vaccine in newly diagnosed glioma. Overall study context: Among treated patients, about 60% were male and around 38% female, and mean age was approximately 43 years. Previous treatment comprised radiotherapy, temozolomide, or both, mostly both. V12 took place at week 35, and V13 at week 47.

Germline CDR1 is SGDLS and CDR2 is YYNGEE. CDR3 size: 15 residues. V lost 2 bases and J lost 6; bases outside the gene matches: 5. Some clones are missing from TCRdb's copy, which holds only in-frame ones; the method was immunoSEQ multiplex PCR. The profile shows roughly 44,000 clones, approximately 81% of them singletons. The sample here was PBMCs, taken from a glioma patient whose treatment included an IDH1 peptide vaccine. The origin of this receptor is a woman between 35 and 50 years old with glioma. Some clones in this sample may be carry-over from other donors' samples. The V call is TRBV9, the J call TRBJ2-2, with 9 bases aligning to TRBD2. CDR3 in amino acids: CASSVSGRFPGELFF. The CDR3 nucleotides read TGTGCCAGCAGCGTCAGCGGGAGGTTCCCCGGGGAGCTGTTTTTT.